This entry concerns a single TCR beta chain. Its antigen remains unidentified. This sample is drawn from a study of CXCR3-negative and CXCR3-positive naive CD8 T cells. Study context: The dataset comprises approximately 140 million TRB reads in total, with about 1.5 +/- 0.3 million reads per library.

In preparing the TRB cDNA libraries, 5' RACE with UMI labels was used. Following a re-call of the 5' RACE reads, TCRdb has one entry per CDR3 protein and lacks DNA. This sample's table has 150,000 to 170,000 distinct CDR3 sequences. The CDR3 extends over 15 amino acids. From germline, CDR1 is SGHTA and CDR2 FQGNSA. Points from the study as a whole: TRBV-TRBJ usage matched between naive CXCR3-negative and CXCR3-positive cells but not between memory cells. TRB CDR3 properties served as the basis for inferring TCR strength, and surface CD5 was comparable between naive subsets. TRB CDR3 hydrophobicity was greater in CXCR3-positive naive cells than in CXCR3-negative naive cells.

Specimen: naive CXCR3+ CD8+ T cells from blood. The subset is: CD45RO-CCR7+CD27+CD95- naive CD8+ T cells expressing CXCR3 (TNR3+). This rearrangement joins TRBV7-2 to TRBJ1-2; as DNA is missing, the TRBD1 call by TCRdb cannot be tested. The TCR sequence derives from a human donor in good health. Some clones in this sample may be carry-over from other donors' samples. Here the CDR3 reads CASSLGTGDLYGYTF.